One sample yielded the 5 T cell receptor beta chains listed below, sequenced in a study of shared clonotypes between healthy human individuals. Profiled with immunoSEQ multiplex PCR; TCRdb holds only in-frame clones, not every one. This sample carries approximately 620,000 clones, 95% to 98% of them seen once, and the ten largest clones take approximately 0.057%. Sequences were obtained from naive CD4+ T cells sorted from blood. Subset given: CD45RA+ positively selected. Every receptor here comes from a woman in her thirties in good health.

This chain links TRBV9 with TRBJ2-5, with D uncertain. The J call may be faulty, since TRBJ2-7 better matches the DNA end. This CDR3 has 13 residues. CDR1 SGDLS and CDR2 YYNGEE come from the germline V gene. The CDR3 loop is CASSTPTTYEQYF. Here the CDR3 DNA reads TGTGCCAGCAGCACTCCCACAACCTACGAGCAGTACTTC.

This clone was observed once. The chain links TRBV5-1 to TRBJ2-6; TRBD1 aligns across 7 bases. The ends lost 0 bases at V and 0 bases at J; junction bases unmatched: 6. This CDR3 is built from 18 residues. In germline, CDR1 is SGHRS, CDR2 YFSETQ. The CDR3, as DNA: TGCGCCAGCAGCTTGGGGGCAGGGGGAAGCTCTGGGGCCAACGTCCTGACTTTC. It yields the protein CASSLGAGGSSGANVLTF.

The chain employs TRBV2 and TRBJ1-5; D uncertain. CDR3 length equals 12 residues. The V gene lost 7 bases and the J gene lost 1 base, with 5 bases spanning the gap. Germline V CDR1 and CDR2: SNHLY, FYNNEI. The CDR3 DNA sequence: TGTGCCAGCACGGGGAGCAATCAGCCCCAGCATTTT. Encoded protein: CASTGSNQPQHF.

This clone was seen a single time. Within the sample, other DNA sequences also encode this same CDR3. The rearrangement uses TRBV28 and TRBJ1-2, with D uncertain. Germline lookup yields CDR1 MDHEN and CDR2 SYDVKM. Trimming removed 2 bases at V and 3 bases at J, with 4 bases between. This CDR3 region has 12 residues. The CDR3 sequence: CASSLDHYGYTF. The DNA of the CDR3 is TGTGCCAGCAGTTTAGACCACTATGGCTACACCTTC.

The rearrangement uses TRBV10-3 and TRBJ2-7; 11 nucleotides match TRBD2. Per the germline V gene, CDR1 is ENHRY and CDR2 is SYGVKD. The CDR3 runs 17 residues. After removal of 3 bases from V and 4 bases from J, the junction contained 11 bases not matched to a gene. CDR3 protein: CAISDLPLTSGTYEQYF. The CDR3 nucleotides read TGTGCCATCAGTGACTTGCCTCTGACTAGCGGGACTTACGAGCAGTACTTC.